In its sample, the clone carrying this T cell receptor beta chain was seen once. Its antigen is still unknown. This record comes from a study of OX40 agonist ivuxolimab in advanced cancers. As for the study in general: Under the entry rules, prior anti-PD-1, anti-PD-L1 or anti-CTLA-4 therapy was allowed, and roughly 39% had some.

Generated by immunoSEQ multiplex PCR, the TCRdb table keeps only in-frame clones and is missing some. The sample contains 70,000 or so clones, about 82% of which appear only once. Study-wide results and caveats: Clones of CD4+ and CD8+ blood T cells grew by week 6 at doses of 0.1 to 3.0 mg/kg.

Autoimmune disease history or systemic immunosuppression was exclusionary. The source of this sequence is an adult with an advanced solid tumor such as melanoma, head and neck, liver or kidney cancer. Sequencing used CD4+ or CD8+ T cells sorted from blood, obtained in a trial of the OX40 agonist ivuxolimab.

In DNA, the CDR3 is TGCGCCAGCAGTGAGACGACAGGGTTTTCCTACGAGCAGTACTTC. Protein sequence: CASSETTGFSYEQYF. The chain combines TRBV10-1 with TRBJ2-7, with TRBD1 matching over 7 bases. Per germline, CDR1 WNHNN and CDR2 SYGVQD (reference sequence). V was pared by 2 bases and J by 1 base, with 5 bases of the junction left unmatched. This CDR3 has 15 residues.